Listed here are 24 T cell receptor beta chains from one sample, sequenced in a study of Ad26.COV2.S vaccination and SARS-CoV-2 variants. The treatment was: around 19 received Ad26.COV2.S at low or high dose, single or two shots; a few received placebo; per-sample allocation not given. Collection of samples fell on day 63 after the first vaccine or placebo injection. Measured with immunoSEQ multiplex PCR; TCRdb has only the in-frame clones, and not every one. The sample has a few hundred thousand clones; more than 75% are singletons. The material was peripheral blood, obtained in a trial of Ad26.COV2.S vaccine versus placebo. The receptors come from a person aged 18-60 years who received the Ad26.COV2.S COVID-19 vaccine or a placebo.

The genes are TRBV6-2 or TRBV6-3 and TRBJ2-5; 7 nucleotides align to TRBD2. With 5 bases clipped from V and 5 bases from J, the junction kept 11 bases outside the gene matches. CDR1 MNHEY and CDR2 SVGEGT come from the germline V gene. This CDR3 region has 15 residues. The CDR3 protein is CASSPGGTGGETQYF. The CDR3 DNA reads TGTGCCAGCAGTCCCGGGGGGACTGGGGGTGAGACCCAGTACTTC.

The chain carries TRBV4-1 and TRBJ2-1; D perhaps matches TRBD2 (6 bases). Germline V gene sequence: CDR1 MGHRA, CDR2 YSYEKL. Trimming shortened V by 0 bases and J by 7 bases, and 10 bases separated the two germline ends. The CDR3 is made up of 14 amino acids. The CDR3: CASSQEPGGNEQFF. DNA of the CDR3: TGCGCCAGCAGCCAAGAGCCCGGGGGAAATGAGCAGTTCTTC.

CDR3 coding DNA: TGTGCCAGCAGCTTAGGCCGGGGCAGGGAACTGTACTTC. This sequence encodes CASSLGRGRELYF. This chain joins TRBV13 and TRBJ2-7; D is perhaps TRBD1 or TRBD2 (5 bases each). Trimming stripped 0 bases from V and 12 bases from J, with 15 bases between. From germline, CDR1 is PRHDT and CDR2 FYEKMQ (reference sequence). The CDR3 covers 13 residues.

As for this clone: The conserved final phenylalanine or tryptophan is absent from the CDR3, which likely points to a read error. No DNA is shown, since the ends of the CDR3 on it are uncertain; the CDR3 is the one TCRdb lists. The chain links TRBV30 to TRBJ1-2. Germline CDR1 is GTSNPN and CDR2 is SVGIG (reference sequence). The CDR3 is 10 residues long, counting both termini. The CDR3 is CAWSPRDLPG.

The rearrangement links TRBV7-3 to TRBJ2-2; D call uncertain. This CDR3 spans 14 amino acids. V was cut by 5 bases and J by 3 bases, with 10 bases left in between. Germline CDR1 is SGHTA and CDR2 is FQGTGA. The CDR3: CASSITRDTGELFF. CDR3 DNA sequence: TGTGCCAGCAGCATTACACGGGACACCGGGGAGCTGTTTTTT.

The chain combines TRBV4-2 with TRBJ1-2; maybe TRBD1 (5 bases). Germline CDR1 is LGHNA and CDR2 is YNFKEQ. The CDR3 is made up of 13 amino acids. Trimming removed 3 bases at V and 4 bases at J, with 9 bases between. The CDR3 here is CASSQGPVYGYTF. CDR3 nucleotides: TGTGCCAGCAGCCAGGGACCGGTCTATGGCTACACCTTC.

This clone was seen once. The chain employs TRBV5-1 and TRBJ2-3; D is unresolved. The CDR3 consists of 15 residues. V was shortened by 3 bases and J by 3 bases, with 14 bases between the two germline ends. CDR1 and CDR2 from the germline V gene are SGHRS and YFSETQ. The CDR3 coding sequence is TGCGCCAGCAGCTCACAATCAATGAGGACAGATACGCAGTATTTT. Translation gives CASSSQSMRTDTQYF.

This sequence joins TRBV18 and TRBJ2-3, with D possibly matching TRBD1 (6 bases). V lost 4 bases, J lost 7 bases, and 15 bases lay in between. Per the germline V gene, CDR1 is KGHSH and CDR2 is LQKENI. The CDR3 runs to 14 residues. The CDR3 is CASSLEGGRNTQYF. CDR3 DNA: TGTGCCAGCTCACTTGAAGGGGGACGGAATACGCAGTATTTT. Supplemented by reference TRBV18 and TRBJ2-3, the full variable domain reads NAGVMQNPRHLVRRRGQEARLRCSPMKGHSHVYWYRQLPEEGLKFMVYLQKENIIDESGMPKERFSAEFPKEGPSILRIQQVVRGDSAAYFCASSLEGGRNTQYFGPGTRLTVL.

The V gene is TRBV3-1 (or the pseudogene TRBV3-2), the J gene TRBJ1-2; D is undetermined. This CDR3 region has 15 residues. The V end lost 7 bases, the J end lost 7 bases, and 22 bases lay between the germline ends. CDR1 LGHDT and CDR2 YNNKEL come from the germline V gene (reference sequence). Here the CDR3 reads CASTPDVERVGGYTF. The CDR3 region has the DNA TGTGCCAGCACCCCCGATGTGGAAAGGGTGGGTGGCTACACCTTC.

This clone was seen once. The chain has TRBV7-6 and TRBJ2-5, with TRBD1 identical over 11 bases. The CDR3 has 14 residues. The V gene end was trimmed by 4 bases and the J gene end by 4 bases; junction bases not matched to a gene: 2. Germline CDR1 is SGHVS and CDR2 is FNYEAQ. In DNA form, the CDR3 reads TGTGCCAGCAGCTGGGGGACAGGGGGAGAGACCCAGTACTTC. The encoded protein is CASSWGTGGETQYF.

V gene TRBV9 combines with J gene TRBJ2-7; unclear D gene. This CDR3 region has 12 residues. Germline V gene data show CDR1 as SGDLS and CDR2 as YYNGEE. Trimming took 0 bases from V and 6 from J, leaving 7 bases between them. In DNA, the CDR3 is TGTGCCAGCAGCGTAGCCGGACGCGAGCAGTACTTC. It specifies CASSVAGREQYF.

J is TRBJ2-3 and V is TRBV7-2; TRBD2 matches 8 bases. Germline loops: CDR1 SGHTA, CDR2 FQGNSA. V trimming: 1 base; J trimming: 6 bases; junction bases outside the gene matches: 6. The CDR3 covers 15 residues. The CDR3 DNA is TGTGCCAGCAGCTTAGTGCGGGGGGCGGGGGATACGCAGTATTTT. Its translation is CASSLVRGAGDTQYF.

The chain combines TRBV7-8 with TRBJ2-3; 8 bases are a match to TRBD2. The CDR3 extends over 16 amino acids. Germline V gene data show CDR1 as SGHVS and CDR2 as FQNEAQ. V was clipped by 8 bases and J by 1 base; unmatched bases: 11. The CDR3 protein is CASGPWGGGRTDTQYF. The CDR3 DNA sequence: TGTGCCAGCGGACCTTGGGGCGGGGGGCGCACAGATACGCAGTATTTT.

The gene calls are TRBV6-5 and TRBJ1-4, with 7 bases aligning to TRBD1. The V gene end was trimmed by 8 bases and the J gene end by 12 bases; junction bases not matched to a gene: 18. CDR3 length equals 15 residues. CDR1 and CDR2 (germline): MNHEY, SVGAGI. In DNA, the CDR3 is TGTGCCAGCCGCTACCCAGGGACAGCAGTGAAACAACTGTTTTTT. Protein: CASRYPGTAVKQLFF.

This chain connects TRBV6-5 to TRBJ1-2; D is undetermined. V lost 2 bases and J 4 bases, leaving 11 bases between the germline ends. Germline-derived CDR1 and CDR2 are MNHEY and SVGAGI. CDR3 length: 14 amino acids. The CDR3: CASSYRGFGYGYTF. For the CDR3, the DNA is TGTGCCAGCAGTTACCGTGGGTTTGGCTATGGCTACACCTTC.

The V and J genes are TRBV18 and TRBJ1-3; D not resolved. V was shortened by 2 bases and J by 5 bases, with 7 bases between the two germline ends. Germline CDR1 KGHSH, CDR2 LQKENI. CDR3 length equals 13 residues. The DNA of the CDR3 is TGTGCCAGCTCACCAGACGGCAGAAACACCATATATTTT. This translates into CASSPDGRNTIYF.

The chain is built from TRBV5-1 and TRBJ2-7; 9 bases agree with TRBD2. The CDR3 length is 12 residues. Trimming at V came to 10 bases and at J to 6 bases, leaving 8 bases not matched to a gene. Germline CDR1 reads SGHRS; CDR2 reads YFSETQ. CDR3 sequence reads: CARAGGRSEQYF. The CDR3 region has the DNA TGCGCCCGCGCGGGGGGGAGGAGCGAGCAGTACTTC.

This sequence joins TRBV25-1 and TRBJ2-2, with 9 bases lining up with TRBD1. CDR1 and CDR2 from the germline V gene are MGHDK and SYGVNS. The CDR3 is made up of 15 amino acids. The trim removed 4 bases at V and 5 bases at J, leaving 5 bases unmatched. The DNA of the CDR3 is TGTGCCAGCAGTGCACCGGGACAGGGTACCGGGGAGCTGTTTTTT. Its protein product is CASSAPGQGTGELFF.

This clone was detected only a few times. The chain is built from TRBV4-2 and TRBJ2-2; 12 bases align to TRBD2. CDR1 is LGHNA and CDR2 is YNFKEQ in the germline V gene. With 3 bases clipped from V and 1 base from J, the junction kept 9 bases outside the gene matches. The CDR3 sequence is 19 residues long. The CDR3 bases are TGTGCCAGCAGCCACATTCTAGCGGGGGGGCCGGGGAACACCGGGGAGCTGTTTTTT. This codes for CASSHILAGGPGNTGELFF.

Regarding this clone: Since a much larger clone is just one base distant, this may be a read error. The chain uses TRBV12-3 or TRBV12-4 and TRBJ2-7; D gene uncertain. The CDR3 length is 11 residues. The germline V and J ends were trimmed by 6 bases and 3 bases, with 6 bases remaining between them. The CDR3 protein is CASSDLYEQYF. For the CDR3, the DNA is TGTGCCAGCAGCGATCTCTACGAGCAGTACTTC.

V is TRBV3-1 (or the pseudogene TRBV3-2) and J is TRBJ2-1; 9 nucleotides align to TRBD1. The trim removed 6 bases at V and 8 bases at J, leaving 8 bases unmatched. The length of the CDR3 is 14 residues. In germline, CDR1 is LGHDT, CDR2 YNNKEL (reference sequence). The chain's CDR3 is CASRLTQGADEQFF. The CDR3 region has the DNA TGTGCCAGCAGGCTAACACAGGGGGCGGATGAGCAGTTCTTC.

The chain couples TRBV11-2 to TRBJ2-3; 7 nucleotides agree with TRBD2. Per germline, CDR1 SGHAT and CDR2 FQNNGV. Germline trimming cut 5 bases from V and 1 base from J; bases unmatched to any gene: 6. There are 15 residues in the CDR3. Written as DNA, the CDR3 is TGTGCCAGCAGCCCCGGCCGGGGGGGCACAGATACGCAGTATTTT. Translating gives CASSPGRGGTDTQYF.

The chain joins TRBV5-4 to TRBJ1-3, with 8 bases that match TRBD1. Germline V gene data show CDR1 as SGHNT and CDR2 as YYREEE (reference sequence). This CDR3 comprises 14 residues. The trim removed 4 bases at V and 4 bases at J, leaving 4 bases unmatched. As DNA, the CDR3 is TGTGCCAGCAGCGTACAGGGGGGAGGAAACACCATATATTTT. The encoded protein is CASSVQGGGNTIYF.

The gene calls are TRBV6-5 and TRBJ1-1; D is unresolved. The germline V gene has CDR1 MNHEY and CDR2 SVGAGI. V was cut by 8 bases and J by 0 bases, with 10 bases left in between. The CDR3 covers 13 residues. The CDR3 DNA reads TGTGCCAGCCGGGCCGATGTGAACACTGAAGCTTTCTTT. This sequence encodes CASRADVNTEAFF.